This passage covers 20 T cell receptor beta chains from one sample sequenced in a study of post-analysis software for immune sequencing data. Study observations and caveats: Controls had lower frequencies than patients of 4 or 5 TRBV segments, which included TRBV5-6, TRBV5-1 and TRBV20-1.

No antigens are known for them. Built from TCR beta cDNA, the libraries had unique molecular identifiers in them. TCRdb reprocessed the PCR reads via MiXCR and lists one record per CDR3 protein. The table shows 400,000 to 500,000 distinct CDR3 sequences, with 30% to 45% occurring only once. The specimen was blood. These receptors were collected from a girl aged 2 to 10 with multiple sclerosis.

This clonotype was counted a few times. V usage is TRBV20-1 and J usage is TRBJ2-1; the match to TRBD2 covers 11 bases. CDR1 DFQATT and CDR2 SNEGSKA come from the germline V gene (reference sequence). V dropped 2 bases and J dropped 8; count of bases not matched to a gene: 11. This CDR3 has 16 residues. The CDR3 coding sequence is TGCAGTGCTAGATATTCGACTAGCGGGGTTGGGTATGAGCAGTTCTTC. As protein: CSARYSTSGVGYEQFF.

CDR3: CASSPSDQDTKYAETQYF. The CDR3 DNA sequence: TGTGCCAGCTCACCCAGTGACCAGGACACCAAGTATGCGGAGACCCAGTACTTC. The rearrangement joins TRBV18 to TRBJ2-5; a possible D gene is TRBD1 (5 bases). Germline lookup yields CDR1 KGHSH and CDR2 LQKENI. With 3 bases removed from V and 5 bases from J, the gap between germline ends came to 25 bases. This CDR3 has 18 residues.

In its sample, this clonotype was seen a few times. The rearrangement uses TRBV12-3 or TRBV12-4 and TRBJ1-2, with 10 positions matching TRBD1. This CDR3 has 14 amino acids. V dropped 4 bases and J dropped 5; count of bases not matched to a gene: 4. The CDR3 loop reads CASSSRQGAYGYTF. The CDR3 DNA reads TGTGCCAGCAGTTCACGACAGGGGGCGTATGGCTACACCTTC.

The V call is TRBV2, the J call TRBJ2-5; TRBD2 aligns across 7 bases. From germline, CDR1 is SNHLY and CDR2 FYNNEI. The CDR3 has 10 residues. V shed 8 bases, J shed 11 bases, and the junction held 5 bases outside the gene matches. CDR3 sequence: CASRGGKQYF. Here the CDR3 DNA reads TGTGCCAGCCGGGGAGGGAAGCAGTACTTC.

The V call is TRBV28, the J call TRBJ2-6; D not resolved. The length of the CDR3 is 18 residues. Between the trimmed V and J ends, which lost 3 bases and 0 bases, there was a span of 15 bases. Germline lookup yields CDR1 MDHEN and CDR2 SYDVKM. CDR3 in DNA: TGTGCCAGCAGTTTTCCGGTCGGGCGGTCCTCTGGGGCCAACGTCCTGACTTTC. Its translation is CASSFPVGRSSGANVLTF.

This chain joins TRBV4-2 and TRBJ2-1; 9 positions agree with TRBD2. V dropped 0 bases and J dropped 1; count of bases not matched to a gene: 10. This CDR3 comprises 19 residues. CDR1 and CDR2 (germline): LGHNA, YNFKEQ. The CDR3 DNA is TGTGCCAGCAGCCAAGATCAGGGCGGGAGGGCCTTATCCTACAATGAGCAGTTCTTC. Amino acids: CASSQDQGGRALSYNEQFF.

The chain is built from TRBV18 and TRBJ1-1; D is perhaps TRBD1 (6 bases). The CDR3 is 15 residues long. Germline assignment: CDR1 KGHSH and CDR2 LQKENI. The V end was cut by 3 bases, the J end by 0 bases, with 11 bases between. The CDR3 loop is CASSPTDSLNTEAFF. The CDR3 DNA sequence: TGTGCCAGCTCACCTACGGACAGCCTGAACACTGAAGCTTTCTTT.

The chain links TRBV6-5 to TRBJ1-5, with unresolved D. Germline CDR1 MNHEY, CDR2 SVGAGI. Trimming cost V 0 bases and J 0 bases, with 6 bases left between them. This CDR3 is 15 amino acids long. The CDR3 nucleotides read TGTGCCAGCAGTTACTCCTCCGATAGCAATCAGCCCCAGCATTTT. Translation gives CASSYSSDSNQPQHF.

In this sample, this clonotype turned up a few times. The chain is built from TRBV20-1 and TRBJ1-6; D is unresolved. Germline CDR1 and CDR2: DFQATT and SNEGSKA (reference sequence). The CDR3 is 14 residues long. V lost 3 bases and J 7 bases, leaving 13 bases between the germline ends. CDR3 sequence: CSASGGLQNSPLHF. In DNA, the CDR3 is TGCAGTGCTAGCGGAGGCCTCCAAAATTCACCCCTCCACTTT.

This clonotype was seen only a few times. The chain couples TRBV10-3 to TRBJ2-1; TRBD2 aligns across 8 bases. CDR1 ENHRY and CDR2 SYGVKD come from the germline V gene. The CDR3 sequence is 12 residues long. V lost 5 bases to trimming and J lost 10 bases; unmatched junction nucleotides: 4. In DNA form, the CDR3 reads TGTGCCATCAGTTATTTAGCGGGAGAGCAGTTCTTC. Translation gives CAISYLAGEQFF.

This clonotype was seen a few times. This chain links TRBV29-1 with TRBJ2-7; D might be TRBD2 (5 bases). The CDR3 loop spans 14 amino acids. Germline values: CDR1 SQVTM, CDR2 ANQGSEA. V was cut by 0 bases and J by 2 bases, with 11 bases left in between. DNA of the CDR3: TGCAGCGTTGAAGATTCGGGGTGGCCCTACGAGCAGTACTTC. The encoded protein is CSVEDSGWPYEQYF.

This CDR3 reads CASSLEAQALYEQYF. In DNA form, the CDR3 reads TGCGCCAGCAGCTTGGAAGCCCAGGCCCTCTACGAGCAGTACTTC. The chain has TRBV5-1 and TRBJ2-7; D not certain. Trimming pared 0 bases from V and 3 bases from J, leaving 13 bases between. Per the germline V gene, CDR1 is SGHRS and CDR2 is YFSETQ. CDR3 length equals 15 residues.

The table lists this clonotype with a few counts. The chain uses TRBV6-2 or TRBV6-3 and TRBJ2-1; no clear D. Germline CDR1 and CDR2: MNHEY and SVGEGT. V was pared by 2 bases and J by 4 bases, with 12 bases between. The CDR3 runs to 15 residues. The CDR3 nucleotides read TGTGCCAGCAGTTACGAGGCGGCACGATACAATGAGCAGTTCTTC. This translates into CASSYEAARYNEQFF.

The DNA of the CDR3 is TGTGCCAGCAGCCTCGGGACAGGGGAACAAGAGACCCAGTACTTC. This codes for CASSLGTGEQETQYF. V gene TRBV3-1 combines with J gene TRBJ2-5; 10 nucleotides line up with TRBD1. Germline CDR1 is LGHDT and CDR2 is YNNKEL (reference sequence). V gave up 4 bases and J gave up 2 bases; unmatched junction bases: 4. This CDR3 is built from 15 residues.

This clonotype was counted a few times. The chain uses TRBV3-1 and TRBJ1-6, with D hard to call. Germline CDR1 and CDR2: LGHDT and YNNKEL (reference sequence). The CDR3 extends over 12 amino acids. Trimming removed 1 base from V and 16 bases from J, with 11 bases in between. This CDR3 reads CASSQVRNVLHF. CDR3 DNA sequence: TGTGCCAGCAGCCAAGTGCGAAATGTGCTCCACTTT.

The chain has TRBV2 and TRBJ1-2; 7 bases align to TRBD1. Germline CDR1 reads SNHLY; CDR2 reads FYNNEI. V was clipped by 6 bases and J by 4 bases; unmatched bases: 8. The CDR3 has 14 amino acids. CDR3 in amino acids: CASRETGYIYGYTF. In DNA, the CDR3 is TGTGCCAGCAGGGAGACAGGGTATATCTATGGCTACACCTTC.

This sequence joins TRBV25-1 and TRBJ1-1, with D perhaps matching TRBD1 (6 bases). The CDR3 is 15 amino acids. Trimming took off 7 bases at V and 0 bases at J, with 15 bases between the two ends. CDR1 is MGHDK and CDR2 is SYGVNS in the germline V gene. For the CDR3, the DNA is TGTGCCAGCATTGGCGAGGCAGGGGTGAACACTGAAGCTTTCTTT. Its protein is CASIGEAGVNTEAFF.

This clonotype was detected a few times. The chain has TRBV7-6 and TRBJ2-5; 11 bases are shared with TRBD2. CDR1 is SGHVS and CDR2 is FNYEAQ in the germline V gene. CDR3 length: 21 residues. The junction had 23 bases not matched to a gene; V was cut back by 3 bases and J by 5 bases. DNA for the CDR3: TGTGCCAGCAGCTTCCTCCATCGTGTAGCGGGAGGGCTGACTACGTTCGAGACCCAGTACTTC. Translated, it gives CASSFLHRVAGGLTTFETQYF.

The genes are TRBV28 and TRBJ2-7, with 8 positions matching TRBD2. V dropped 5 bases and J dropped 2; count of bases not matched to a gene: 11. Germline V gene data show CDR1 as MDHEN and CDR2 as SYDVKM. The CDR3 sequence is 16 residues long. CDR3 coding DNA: TGTGCCAGCAGTCCCGCGGGGCTAGCGGGCCCCTACGAGCAGTACTTC. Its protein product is CASSPAGLAGPYEQYF.

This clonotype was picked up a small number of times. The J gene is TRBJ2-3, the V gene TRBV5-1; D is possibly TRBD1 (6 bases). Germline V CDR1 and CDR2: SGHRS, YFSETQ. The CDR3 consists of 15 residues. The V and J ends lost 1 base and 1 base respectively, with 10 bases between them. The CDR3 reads CASSLTGFGTDTQYF. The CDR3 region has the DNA TGCGCCAGCAGCTTGACAGGGTTTGGCACAGATACGCAGTATTTT. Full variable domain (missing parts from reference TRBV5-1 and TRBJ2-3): KAGVTQTPRYLIKTRGQQVTLSCSPISGHRSVSWYQQTPGQGLQFLFEYFSETQRNKGNFPGRFSGRQFSNSRSEMNVSTLELGDSALYLCASSLTGFGTDTQYFGPGTRLTVL.